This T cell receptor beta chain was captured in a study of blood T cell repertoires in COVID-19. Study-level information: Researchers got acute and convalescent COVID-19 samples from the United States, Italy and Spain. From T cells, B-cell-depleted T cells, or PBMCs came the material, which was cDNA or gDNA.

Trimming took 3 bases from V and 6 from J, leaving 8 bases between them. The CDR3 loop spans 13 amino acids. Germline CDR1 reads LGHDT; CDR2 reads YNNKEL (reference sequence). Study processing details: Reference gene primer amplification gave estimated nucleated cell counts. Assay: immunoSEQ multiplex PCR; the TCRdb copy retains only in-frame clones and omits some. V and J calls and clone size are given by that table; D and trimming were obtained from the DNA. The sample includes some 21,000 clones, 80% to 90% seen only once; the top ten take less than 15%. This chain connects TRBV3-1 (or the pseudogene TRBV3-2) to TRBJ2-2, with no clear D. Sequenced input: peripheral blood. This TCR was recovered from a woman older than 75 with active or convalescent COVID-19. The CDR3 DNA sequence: TGTGCCAGCAGCCAGACATCGGCCGGGGAGCTGTTTTTT. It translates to CASSQTSAGELFF.